The entry that follows covers one T cell receptor (beta chain) sequence. Germline V gives CDR1 LGHNA, CDR2 YNFKEQ. The CDR3 is 13 residues long. The data originate from a study of CXCR3-negative and CXCR3-positive naive CD8 T cells. 5' RACE that incorporated UMI labels was used to prepare the TRB cDNA libraries. Reanalyzing the 5' RACE reads, TCRdb keeps one entry per CDR3 protein, without DNA. In all, the sample yields about 90,000 distinct CDR3 sequences. Sequencing was done on a sample of naive CXCR3- CD8+ T cells from blood. Subset in this sample: CD45RO-CCR7+CD27+CD95- naive CD8+ T cells lacking CXCR3 (TNR3-). The sequence was obtained from a human donor in good health. Some clones in this sample may be carry-over from other donors' samples. The gene calls are TRBV4-2 and TRBJ2-7. The CDR3 loop reads CASSQQERYEQYF.